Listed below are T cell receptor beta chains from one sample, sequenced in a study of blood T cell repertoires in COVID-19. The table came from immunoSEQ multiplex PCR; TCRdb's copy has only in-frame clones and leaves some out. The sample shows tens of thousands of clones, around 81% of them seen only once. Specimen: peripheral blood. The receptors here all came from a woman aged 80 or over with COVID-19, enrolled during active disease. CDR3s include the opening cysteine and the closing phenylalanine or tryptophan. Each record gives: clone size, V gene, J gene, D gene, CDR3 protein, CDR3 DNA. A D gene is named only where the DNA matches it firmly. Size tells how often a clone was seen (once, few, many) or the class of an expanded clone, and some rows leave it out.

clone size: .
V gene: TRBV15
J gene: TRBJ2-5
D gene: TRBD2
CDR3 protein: CATSAGGEETQYF
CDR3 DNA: TGTGCCACCAGTGCGGGAGGAGAAGAGACCCAGTACTTC

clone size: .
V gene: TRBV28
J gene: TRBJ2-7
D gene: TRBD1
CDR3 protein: CASSGDSSYEQYF
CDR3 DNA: TGTGCCAGCAGTGGGGACAGCTCCTACGAGCAGTACTTC

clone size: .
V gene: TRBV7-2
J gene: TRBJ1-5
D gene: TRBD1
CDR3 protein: CASSLGTGGVQPQHF
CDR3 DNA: TGTGCCAGCAGCTTAGGGACAGGGGGCGTTCAGCCCCAGCATTTT

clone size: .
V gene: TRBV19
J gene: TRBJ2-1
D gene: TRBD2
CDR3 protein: CASSSRRTSQSSYNEQFF
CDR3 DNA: TGTGCCAGTAGTTCTCGTCGGACTAGCCAAAGCTCCTACAATGAGCAGTTCTTC

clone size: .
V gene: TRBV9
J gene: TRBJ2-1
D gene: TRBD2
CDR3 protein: CASSVTSGSREQFF
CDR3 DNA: TGTGCCAGCAGCGTGACTAGCGGGAGCCGGGAGCAGTTCTTC

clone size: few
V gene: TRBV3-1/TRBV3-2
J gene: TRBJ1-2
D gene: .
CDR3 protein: CASSQGGPNYGYTF
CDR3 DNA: TGTGCCAGCAGCCAAGGAGGCCCCAACTATGGCTACACCTTC

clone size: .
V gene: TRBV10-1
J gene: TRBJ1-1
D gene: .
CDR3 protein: CASSDLGNTEAFF
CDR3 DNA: TGCGCCAGCAGTGACCTAGGGAACACTGAAGCTTTCTTT

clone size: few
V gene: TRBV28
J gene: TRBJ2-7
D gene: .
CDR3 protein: CASTVTGVASYEQYF
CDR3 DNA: TGTGCCAGCACCGTGACAGGCGTCGCATCCTACGAGCAGTACTTC

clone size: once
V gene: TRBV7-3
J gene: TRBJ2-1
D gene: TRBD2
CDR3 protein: CASSLTGSGSYNEQFF
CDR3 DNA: TGTGCCAGCAGCTTAACTGGTAGCGGGTCCTACAATGAGCAGTTCTTC

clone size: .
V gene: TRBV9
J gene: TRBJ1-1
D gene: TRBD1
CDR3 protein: CASSVSTGVGTEAFF
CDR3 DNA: TGTGCCAGCAGCGTTTCGACAGGGGTGGGTACTGAAGCTTTCTTT

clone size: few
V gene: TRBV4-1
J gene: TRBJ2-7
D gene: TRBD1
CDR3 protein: CASSRTGGVEQYF
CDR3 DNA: TGCGCCAGCAGCCGGACAGGGGGAGTCGAGCAGTACTTC

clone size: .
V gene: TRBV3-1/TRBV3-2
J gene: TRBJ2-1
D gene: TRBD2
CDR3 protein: CASSRSGGDEQFF
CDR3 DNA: TGTGCCAGCAGCCGTAGCGGGGGCGATGAGCAGTTCTTC

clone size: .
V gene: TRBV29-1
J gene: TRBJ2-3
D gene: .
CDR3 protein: CSVDQGTTPDTQYF
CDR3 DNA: TGCAGCGTTGATCAGGGGACTACCCCAGATACGCAGTATTTT

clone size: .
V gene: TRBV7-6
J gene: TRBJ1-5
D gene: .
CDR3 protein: CASSVFTGSNQPQHF
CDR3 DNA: TGTGCCAGCAGCGTCTTCACCGGGAGCAATCAGCCCCAGCATTTT

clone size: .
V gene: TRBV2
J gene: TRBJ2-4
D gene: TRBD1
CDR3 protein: CASSDTGGKNIQYF
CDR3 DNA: TGTGCCAGCAGTGACACAGGGGGCAAAAACATTCAGTACTTC

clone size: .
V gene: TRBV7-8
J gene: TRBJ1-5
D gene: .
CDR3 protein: CASSLRDGGQVDQPQHF
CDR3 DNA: TGTGCCAGCAGCTTGAGGGACGGGGGGCAAGTGGATCAGCCCCAGCATTTT

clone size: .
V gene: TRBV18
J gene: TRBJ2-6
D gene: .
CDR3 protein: CASSTGVRAGANVLTF
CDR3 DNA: TGTGCCAGCTCTACGGGGGTCAGGGCTGGGGCCAACGTCCTGACTTTC

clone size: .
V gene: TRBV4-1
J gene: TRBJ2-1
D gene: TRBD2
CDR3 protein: CASSTLAGGKINEQFF
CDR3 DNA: TGCGCCAGCAGCACACTAGCGGGAGGGAAAATCAATGAGCAGTTCTTC

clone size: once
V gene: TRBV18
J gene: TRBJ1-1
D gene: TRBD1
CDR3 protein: CASSPHKDRGAFF
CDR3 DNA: TGTGCCAGCTCACCACATAAAGACAGGGGGGCTTTCTTT

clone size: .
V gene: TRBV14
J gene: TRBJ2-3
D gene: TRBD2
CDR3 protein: CASRRTSLDTQYF
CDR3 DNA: TGTGCCAGCAGGCGGACTAGCTTAGATACGCAGTATTTT

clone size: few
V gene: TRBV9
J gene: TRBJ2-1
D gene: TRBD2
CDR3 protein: CASSQIGLARDEQFF
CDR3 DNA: TGTGCCAGCAGCCAAATCGGACTAGCTAGGGATGAGCAGTTCTTC

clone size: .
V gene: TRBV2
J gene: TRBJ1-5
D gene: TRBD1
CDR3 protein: CASSELGQGGQPQHF
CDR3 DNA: TGTGCCAGCAGTGAATTGGGACAGGGAGGTCAGCCCCAGCATTTT

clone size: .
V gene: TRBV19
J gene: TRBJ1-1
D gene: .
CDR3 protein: CASSPSLNTEAFF
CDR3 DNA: TGTGCCAGTAGTCCTAGCCTGAACACTGAAGCTTTCTTT